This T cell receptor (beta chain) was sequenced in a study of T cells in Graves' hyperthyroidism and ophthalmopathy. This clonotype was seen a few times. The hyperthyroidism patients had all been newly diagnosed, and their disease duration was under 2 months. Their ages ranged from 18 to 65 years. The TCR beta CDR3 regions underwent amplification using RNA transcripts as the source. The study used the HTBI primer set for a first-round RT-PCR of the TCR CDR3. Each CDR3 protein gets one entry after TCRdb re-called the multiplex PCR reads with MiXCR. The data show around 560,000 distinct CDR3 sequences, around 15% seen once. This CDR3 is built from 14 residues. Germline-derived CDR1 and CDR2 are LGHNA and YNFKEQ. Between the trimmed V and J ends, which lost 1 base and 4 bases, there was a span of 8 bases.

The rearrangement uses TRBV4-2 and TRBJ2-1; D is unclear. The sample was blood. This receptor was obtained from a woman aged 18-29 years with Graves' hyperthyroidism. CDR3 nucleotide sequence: TGTGCCAGCAGCCAAGTCGGACCGTACAATGAGCAGTTCTTC. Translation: CASSQVGPYNEQFF.